The 16 T cell receptor beta chains listed next were all sequenced from one sample in a study of blood T cell repertoires in COVID-19 (dated by TCRdb to about 2020). Libraries were constructed by the immunoSEQ multiplex PCR assay. In TCRdb, the immuneACCESS table is reduced to in-frame sequences with V and J assigned. These tables do not hold every clone; where another copy was compared, an unresolved V gene accounts for under half, and the others remain unexplained. Recorded for this sample are 200,000 to 250,000 clones; 70% to 90% of them occurred a single time. The ten biggest clones cover 2.9% of the sample. What was sequenced was peripheral blood. The receptors derive from a man aged 50 or older who had recovered from COVID-19.

The chain has TRBV7-8 and TRBJ2-5, with 11 bases matching TRBD2. CDR3 length: 15 residues. After removal of 5 bases from V and 5 bases from J, the junction contained 7 bases not matched to a gene. Germline loops: CDR1 SGHVS, CDR2 FQNEAQ. The CDR3 DNA reads TGTGCCAGCAGCCCCATTAGCGGGGGGGATGAGACCCAGTACTTC. Its translation is CASSPISGGDETQYF.

The V and J genes are TRBV9 and TRBJ2-7; TRBD1 agrees at 7 bases. CDR3 length: 14 residues. Germline V lookup: CDR1 SGDLS, CDR2 YYNGEE. J lost 8 bases, V lost 2 bases, and 10 bases had no gene match. The CDR3 loop is CASSVRDSNPKQYF. The CDR3 DNA sequence: TGTGCCAGCAGCGTTCGGGACAGCAACCCAAAGCAGTACTTC.

This clone appeared a few times. The chain couples TRBV19 to TRBJ2-1, with 8 positions matching TRBD2. After removal of 1 base from V and 4 bases from J, the junction contained 9 bases not matched to a gene. The germline CDR1 and CDR2 sequences are LNHDA and SQIVND (reference sequence). The CDR3 length is 17 residues. The CDR3 region is CASSIATGGAFYNEQFF. CDR3 nucleotide sequence: TGTGCCAGTAGTATAGCTACGGGGGGGGCCTTTTACAATGAGCAGTTCTTC.

V is TRBV29-1 and J is TRBJ2-4; 7 nucleotides line up with TRBD1. Per the germline V gene, CDR1 is SQVTM and CDR2 is ANQGSEA. This CDR3 has 19 amino acids. J lost 0 bases, V lost 6 bases, and 20 bases had no gene match. The CDR3 region has the DNA TGCAGCGTCTGGGGACCGGGACAGCAATTAAACCTAGCCAAAAACATTCAGTACTTC. Residues: CSVWGPGQQLNLAKNIQYF.

The chain combines TRBV2 with TRBJ2-7, with 11 bases matching TRBD2. With V trimmed by 2 bases and J by 0 bases, 6 bases remained unmatched. This CDR3 is 17 amino acids long. Per the germline V gene, CDR1 is SNHLY and CDR2 is FYNNEI. The CDR3 bases are TGTGCCAGCAGTGAACCTAGCGGGAGGCCGAACTCCTACGAGCAGTACTTC. Amino acid sequence: CASSEPSGRPNSYEQYF.

This clone has only a few counts. The rearrangement links TRBV2 to TRBJ1-3; D unresolved. Germline V CDR1 and CDR2: SNHLY, FYNNEI. This CDR3 is 13 amino acids long. The ends were cut back, 5 bases at V and 3 bases at J, with 8 bases in the middle. The CDR3 bases are TGTGCCAGCAGTCGGCAGGTTGGAAACACCATATATTTT. Translated: CASSRQVGNTIYF. Combining the CDR3 with reference TRBV2 and TRBJ1-3 gives the whole variable domain EPEVTQTPSHQVTQMGQEVILRCVPISNHLYFYWYRQILGQKVEFLVSFYNNEISEKSEIFDDQFSVERPDGSNFTLKIRSTKLEDSAMYFCASSRQVGNTIYFGEGSWLTVV.

The rearrangement uses TRBV19 and TRBJ1-5; 8 nucleotides align to TRBD1. The germline CDR1 and CDR2 sequences are LNHDA and SQIVND (reference sequence). Trimming cost V 10 bases and J 6 bases; bases outside gene matches: 8. CDR3 size: 13 residues. The CDR3 bases are TGTGCCACCGCGGACAGGGAAGGTCAGCCCCAGCATTTT. Translating gives CATADREGQPQHF.

This clone has only a few counts. This chain links TRBV13 with TRBJ1-1; unclear D gene. V gave up 4 bases and J gave up 5 bases, with 20 bases separating them. This CDR3 comprises 16 residues. Germline-derived CDR1 and CDR2 are PRHDT and FYEKMQ (reference sequence). The CDR3, as DNA: TGTGCCAGCAGCTCCCTGGCGGCCACCCGGCGGACTGAAGCTTTCTTT. Translating gives CASSSLAATRRTEAFF. Combining the CDR3 with reference TRBV13 and TRBJ1-1 gives the whole variable domain AAGVIQSPRHLIKEKRETATLKCYPIPRHDTVYWYQQGPGQDPQFLISFYEKMQSDKGSIPDRFSAQQFSDYHSELNMSSLELGDSALYFCASSSLAATRRTEAFFGQGTRLTVV.

The chain carries TRBV28 and TRBJ1-5; tentatively, D is TRBD1 (5 bases). This CDR3 contains 13 residues. V was trimmed by 10 bases and J by 1 base, leaving 11 bases between them. Germline values: CDR1 MDHEN, CDR2 SYDVKM. CDR3 loop: CATQRQSNQPQHF. The CDR3 coding sequence is TGTGCCACCCAGCGACAGAGCAATCAGCCCCAGCATTTT.

The chain is built from TRBV11-2 and TRBJ2-5, with 13 bases matching TRBD2. CDR3 length: 16 residues. Germline CDR1 SGHAT, CDR2 FQNNGV. V was clipped by 5 bases and J by 5 bases; unmatched bases: 8. Here the CDR3 DNA reads TGTGCCAGCAGCCAAGGACTAGCGGGAGTCGGGGAGACCCAGTACTTC. Protein: CASSQGLAGVGETQYF.

The chain has TRBV19 and TRBJ1-1, with a tentative D call TRBD1 (6 bases). There are 14 residues in the CDR3. Between the trimmed V and J ends, which lost 8 bases and 0 bases, there was a span of 13 bases. CDR1 is LNHDA and CDR2 is SQIVND in the germline V gene (reference sequence). CDR3 in amino acids: CASRNREVNTEAFF. The CDR3, as DNA: TGTGCCAGTCGAAACAGGGAAGTGAACACTGAAGCTTTCTTT.

CDR3: CASSPTVNYGYTF. The CDR3 DNA sequence: TGTGCCAGCAGTCCAACAGTTAACTATGGCTACACCTTC. This chain uses TRBV28 with TRBJ1-2; unclear D gene. Looked up from germline, CDR1 is MDHEN and CDR2 is SYDVKM. The CDR3 consists of 13 residues. Trimming removed 5 bases from V and 1 base from J, with 8 bases in between.

The chain links TRBV5-5 to TRBJ1-1; a weak D match, TRBD1 (5 bases). V was trimmed by 2 bases and J by 4 bases, leaving 12 bases between them. The germline CDR1 and CDR2 sequences are SGHKS and YYEKEE (reference sequence). The CDR3 is 14 residues long. Here the CDR3 reads CASSLGYRSTEAFF. The CDR3 DNA is TGTGCCAGCAGCTTAGGATACAGGAGCACTGAAGCTTTCTTT.

The chain combines TRBV9 with TRBJ1-4; 7 positions match TRBD1. This CDR3 spans 16 amino acids. Germline V gene lookup returns CDR1 SGDLS and CDR2 YYNGEE. With V trimmed by 3 bases and J by 3 bases, 8 bases remained unmatched. The CDR3 reads CASSARQGGSNEKLFF. Written as DNA, the CDR3 is TGTGCCAGCAGCGCCCGACAGGGAGGATCTAATGAAAAACTGTTTTTT. The full variable domain, completed using reference TRBV9 and TRBJ1-4, is DSGVTQTPKHLITATGQRVTLRCSPRSGDLSVYWYQQSLDQGLQFLIQYYNGEERAKGNILERFSAQQFPDLHSELNLSSLELGDSALYFCASSARQGGSNEKLFFGSGTQLSVL.

This clone showed up just once. This chain uses TRBV27 with TRBJ2-2; weak D call: TRBD2 (6 bases). This CDR3 region has 16 residues. V was shortened by 3 bases and J by 2 bases, with 13 bases between the two germline ends. Per the germline V gene, CDR1 is MNHEY and CDR2 is SMNVEV (reference sequence). CDR3 in amino acids: CASSFSLASNTGELFF. CDR3 DNA sequence: TGTGCCAGCAGTTTTTCCCTAGCGTCCAACACCGGGGAGCTGTTTTTT.

The chain is built from TRBV5-1 and TRBJ2-5, with 7 bases lining up with TRBD1. Germline V gene data show CDR1 as SGHRS and CDR2 as YFSETQ. The CDR3 runs to 15 residues. Trimming at V came to 4 bases and at J to 1 base, leaving 7 bases not matched to a gene. The DNA for the CDR3 is TGCGCCAGCAGCCCGACACAGGGGTTCCAAGAGACCCAGTACTTC. Protein sequence: CASSPTQGFQETQYF.